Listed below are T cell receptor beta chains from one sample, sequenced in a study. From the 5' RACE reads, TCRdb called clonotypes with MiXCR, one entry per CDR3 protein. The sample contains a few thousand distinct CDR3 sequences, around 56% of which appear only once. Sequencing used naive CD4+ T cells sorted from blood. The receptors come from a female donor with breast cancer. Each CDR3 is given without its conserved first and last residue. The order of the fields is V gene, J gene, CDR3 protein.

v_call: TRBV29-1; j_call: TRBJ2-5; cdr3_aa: SVDGLAGYQETQY
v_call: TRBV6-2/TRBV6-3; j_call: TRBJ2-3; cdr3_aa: ASGDSPNLGDTQY
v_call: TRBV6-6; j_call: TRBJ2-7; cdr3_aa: ASSYSGGRASYEQY
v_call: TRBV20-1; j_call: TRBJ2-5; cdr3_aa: SAEGPTGGHQETQY
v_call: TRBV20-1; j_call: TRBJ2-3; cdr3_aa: SGPGPSTDTQY
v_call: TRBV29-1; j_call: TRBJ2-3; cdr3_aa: SVGWGGNRGDTQY
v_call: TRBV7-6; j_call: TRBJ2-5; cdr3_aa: ASSPLTGKGTQY
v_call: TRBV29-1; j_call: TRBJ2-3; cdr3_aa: SAGYTLSTDTQY
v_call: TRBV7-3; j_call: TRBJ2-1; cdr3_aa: ASSTSGSSSEQF
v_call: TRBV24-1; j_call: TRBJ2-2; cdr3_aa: ATSLTSYPGELF
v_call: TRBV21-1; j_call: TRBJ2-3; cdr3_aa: AGRADTDTQY
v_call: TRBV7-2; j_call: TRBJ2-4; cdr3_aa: ASSRSDIQY
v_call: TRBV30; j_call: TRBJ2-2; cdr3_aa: AWGRAWTPGELF
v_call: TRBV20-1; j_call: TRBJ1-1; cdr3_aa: SAIPGGANTEAF
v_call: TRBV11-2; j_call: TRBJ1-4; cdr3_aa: ASSLVTGSPNEKLF
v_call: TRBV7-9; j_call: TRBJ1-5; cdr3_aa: ASSLGDGTGDQPQH
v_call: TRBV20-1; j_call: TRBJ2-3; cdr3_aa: SAVPLLSGTIDTQY
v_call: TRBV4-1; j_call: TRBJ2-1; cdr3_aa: ASSQEGGPEQF
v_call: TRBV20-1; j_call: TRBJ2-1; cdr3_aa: SASYNEQF
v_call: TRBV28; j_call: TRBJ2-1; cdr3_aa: ASNNLLSSYNEQF
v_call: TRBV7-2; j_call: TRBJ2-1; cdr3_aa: ASSSSEQQF
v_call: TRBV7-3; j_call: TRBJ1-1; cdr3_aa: ASSKTGGQAF
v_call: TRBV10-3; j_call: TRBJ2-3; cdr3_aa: AISESDAHTQY
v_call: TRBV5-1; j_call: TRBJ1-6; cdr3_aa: ASSSSRRDSPLH